These 20 T cell receptor beta chains came from one sample sequenced in a study of T cells after yellow fever vaccination. TCRdb reanalysed the 5' RACE reads using MiXCR and keeps one entry per CDR3 protein. Of some 560,000 distinct CDR3 sequences in the sample, roughly 21% were seen once. This specimen was PBMCs, taken 15 days after the yellow fever booster vaccination. Every receptor here comes from a young man who received the YFV17D yellow fever vaccine.

V and J are TRBV7-9 and TRBJ2-7; a weak D match, TRBD1 (5 bases). Germline lookup yields CDR1 SEHNR and CDR2 FQNEAQ (reference sequence). V was trimmed by 5 bases and J by 5 bases, leaving 13 bases between them. The length of the CDR3 is 13 residues. CDR3 in amino acids: CASSPGHVHEQYF. The CDR3 DNA is TGTGCCAGCAGCCCAGGACACGTCCACGAGCAGTACTTC. The complete variable domain, with remaining parts taken from reference TRBV7-9 and TRBJ2-7, reads DTGVSQNPRHKITKRGQNVTFRCDPISEHNRLYWYRQTLGQGPEFLTYFQNEAQLEKSRLLSDRFSAERPKGSFSTLEIQRTEQGDSAMYLCASSPGHVHEQYFGPGTRLTVT.

This chain connects TRBV7-6 to TRBJ1-6, with 10 nucleotides matching TRBD1. V lost 4 bases and J lost 9; bases outside the gene matches: 3. The CDR3 spans 14 residues. Germline loops: CDR1 SGHVS, CDR2 FNYEAQ. CDR3 sequence: CASSWGTGVSPLHF. CDR3 sequence (DNA): TGTGCCAGCAGCTGGGGGACAGGGGTTTCACCCCTCCACTTT.

The V and J genes are TRBV11-2 and TRBJ2-1, with 8 bases that match TRBD2. Germline loops: CDR1 SGHAT, CDR2 FQNNGV. The junction had 15 bases not matched to a gene; V was cut back by 7 bases and J by 4 bases. The CDR3 runs 17 residues. This chain's CDR3 is CASTLTGAGGTYNEQFF. In DNA form, the CDR3 reads TGTGCCAGCACCTTGACCGGGGCGGGAGGTACATACAATGAGCAGTTCTTC.

The genes are TRBV4-3 and TRBJ2-7; D possibly corresponds to TRBD1 (6 bases). The V gene lost 8 bases and the J gene lost 6 bases, with 17 bases spanning the gap. CDR1 and CDR2 (germline): LGHNA, YSLEER. This CDR3 is 13 amino acids long. This chain's CDR3 is CASGQPGTSEQYF. CDR3 bases: TGCGCCAGCGGACAGCCCGGGACAAGCGAGCAGTACTTC.

This clonotype showed up just a few times. The chain couples TRBV7-9 to TRBJ2-3; 8 positions agree with TRBD1. This CDR3 contains 14 residues. The V segment lost 7 bases and the J segment 5 bases; nucleotides outside the gene matches: 8. Looked up from germline, CDR1 is SEHNR and CDR2 is FQNEAQ (reference sequence). The chain's CDR3 is CASTPWTGKDTQYF. CDR3 coding DNA: TGTGCCAGCACCCCTTGGACAGGGAAAGATACGCAGTATTTT.

The chain couples TRBV19 to TRBJ2-4, with D possibly TRBD2 on 6 matching bases. This CDR3 comprises 14 residues. From germline, CDR1 is LNHDA and CDR2 SQIVND (reference sequence). V lost 6 bases, J lost 3 bases, and 12 bases lay in between. In DNA form, the CDR3 reads TGTGCCAGTAGCAGTGGGGGGTTCAAAAACATTCAGTACTTC. Its translation is CASSSGGFKNIQYF.

The chain links TRBV5-1 to TRBJ1-1, with 9 nucleotides matching TRBD1. J gave up 3 bases and V 7 bases, and 7 bases lay outside the gene matches. Germline V gene lookup returns CDR1 SGHRS and CDR2 YFSETQ. The CDR3 covers 14 residues. CDR3 nucleotide sequence: TGCGCCAGCGGACAGGGGTCCGCGTACACTGAAGCTTTCTTT. Residues: CASGQGSAYTEAFF.

This clonotype was seen a few times. The chain recombines TRBV12-3 or TRBV12-4 with TRBJ2-7, with D possibly TRBD2 on 6 matching bases. Trimming stripped 3 bases from V and 1 base from J, with 13 bases between. The CDR3 length is 15 residues. CDR3 residues: CASSFVASASYEQYF. CDR3 nucleotides: TGTGCCAGCAGTTTTGTTGCTAGCGCGTCCTACGAGCAGTACTTC.

This clonotype was counted between two and nine times. This chain joins TRBV20-1 and TRBJ2-2, with a possible D match to TRBD2 (6 bases). The CDR3 runs 15 residues. Trimming removed 6 bases at V and 5 bases at J, with 19 bases between. Germline V gene data show CDR1 as DFQATT and CDR2 as SNEGSKA (reference sequence). CDR3 region: CSAEKGTGGTGELFF. Written as DNA, the CDR3 is TGCAGTGCCGAGAAGGGAACTGGAGGGACCGGGGAGCTGTTTTTT.

This clonotype appeared a few times. The rearrangement joins TRBV12-3 or TRBV12-4 to TRBJ2-5, with TRBD1 matching 9 bases. This CDR3 has 16 residues. V was clipped by 10 bases and J by 1 base; unmatched bases: 13. The DNA of the CDR3 is TGTGCCACCAATCGGGGACAGGGAATAATCCAAGAGACCCAGTACTTC. Translated, it gives CATNRGQGIIQETQYF.

The J gene is TRBJ2-1, the V gene TRBV15; D unclear. The CDR3 covers 15 residues. Germline CDR1 LNHNV, CDR2 YYDKDF (reference sequence). V shed 2 bases and J shed 2 bases, with 10 bases lying between them. This CDR3 reads CATSRKMEPYNEQFF. CDR3 bases: TGTGCCACCAGCAGAAAAATGGAGCCCTACAATGAGCAGTTCTTC. Together with reference TRBV15 and TRBJ2-1, the CDR3 gives the full variable domain: DAMVIQNPRYQVTQFGKPVTLSCSQTLNHNVMYWYQQKSSQAPKLLFHYYDKDFNNEADTPDNFQSRRPNTSFCFLDIRSPGLGDTAMYLCATSRKMEPYNEQFFGPGTRLTVL.

The J gene is TRBJ2-7, the V gene TRBV20-1; D gene unclear. This CDR3 contains 14 residues. Germline CDR1 is DFQATT and CDR2 is SNEGSKA (reference sequence). V was shortened by 6 bases and J by 2 bases, with 17 bases between the two germline ends. CDR3 amino acids: CSAVNGQNTYEQYF. The CDR3 region has the DNA TGCAGTGCCGTCAATGGCCAGAACACCTACGAGCAGTACTTC.

The V call is TRBV20-1, the J call TRBJ2-5; D unresolved. The V end was cut by 1 base, the J end by 0 bases, with 6 bases between. There are 13 residues in the CDR3. The V gene's germline CDR1 is DFQATT and CDR2 SNEGSKA (reference sequence). CDR3 sequence: CSARVQHQETQYF. As DNA, the CDR3 is TGCAGTGCTAGAGTACAGCACCAAGAGACCCAGTACTTC.

This clonotype appeared a few times. The chain is built from TRBV20-1 and TRBJ1-4, with D unclear. V dropped 6 bases and J dropped 2 bases, with 13 bases sitting between them. The CDR3 consists of 14 residues. The germline gives CDR1 DFQATT, CDR2 SNEGSKA (reference sequence). The CDR3 sequence is CSAAVGTTNEKLFF. The DNA for the CDR3 is TGCAGTGCCGCCGTCGGTACGACTAATGAAAAACTGTTTTTT.

The J gene is TRBJ2-7, the V gene TRBV18; D remains unclear. Germline loops: CDR1 KGHSH, CDR2 LQKENI. Deletions cut 4 bases from V and 1 base from J, with 14 bases between. The CDR3 is made up of 15 amino acids. The CDR3: CASSLDRIPSYEQYF. DNA for the CDR3: TGTGCCAGCTCACTCGACCGGATCCCTTCCTACGAGCAGTACTTC. Complete variable domain (other parts from reference TRBV18 and TRBJ2-7): NAGVMQNPRHLVRRRGQEARLRCSPMKGHSHVYWYRQLPEEGLKFMVYLQKENIIDESGMPKERFSAEFPKEGPSILRIQQVVRGDSAAYFCASSLDRIPSYEQYFGPGTRLTVT.

V is TRBV7-6 and J is TRBJ2-1, with D tentatively TRBD1 (5 bases). Between the trimmed V and J ends, which lost 7 bases and 6 bases, there was a span of 16 bases. CDR3 size: 14 residues. Germline V gene sequence: CDR1 SGHVS, CDR2 FNYEAQ. CDR3 loop: CASTAQEPSNEQFF. The CDR3 DNA reads TGTGCCAGCACCGCACAGGAGCCGAGCAATGAGCAGTTCTTC.

The J gene is TRBJ2-3, the V gene TRBV4-2, with 8 bases identical to TRBD2. J gave up 6 bases and V 4 bases, and 6 bases lay outside the gene matches. There are 14 residues in the CDR3. The V gene's germline CDR1 is LGHNA and CDR2 YNFKEQ. The CDR3 region is CASSRPAGADTQYF. As DNA, the CDR3 is TGTGCCAGCAGCCGCCCAGCGGGAGCGGATACGCAGTATTTT.

This clonotype came up a few times. J is TRBJ1-4 and V is TRBV3-1; D is perhaps TRBD1 (5 bases). CDR3 length: 20 residues. Germline values: CDR1 LGHDT, CDR2 YNNKEL (reference sequence). The V end lost 0 bases, the J end lost 4 bases, and 24 bases lay between the germline ends. CDR3 coding DNA: TGTGCCAGCAGCCAAGACCCAGTATCGGGGGAATTCCGCGTTAATGAAAAACTGTTTTTT. Translation: CASSQDPVSGEFRVNEKLFF.

This clonotype was observed a few times. The chain carries TRBV6-1 and TRBJ1-1, with D hard to call. There are 13 residues in the CDR3. The germline V gene has CDR1 MNHNS and CDR2 SASEGT. V was cut by 7 bases and J by 4 bases, with 13 bases left in between. DNA for the CDR3: TGTGCCAGCACCCTCCGTATGGGCACTGAAGCTTTCTTT. Protein product: CASTLRMGTEAFF.

The chain uses TRBV3-1 and TRBJ2-7; 14 nucleotides agree with TRBD2. Trimming took 3 bases from V and 9 from J; bases not matched to a gene: 4. CDR3 length: 14 residues. Germline CDR1 LGHDT, CDR2 YNNKEL (reference sequence). The CDR3 here is CASSHLGLAGGQYF. The DNA of the CDR3 is TGTGCCAGCAGCCATCTCGGACTAGCGGGAGGGCAGTACTTC.